These T cell receptor beta chains were read from a single sample in a study of control samples from healthy donors and cancer patients. Produced via immunoSEQ multiplex PCR; TCRdb's table is partial and in-frame only. The profile shows about 150,000 clones, roughly 90% of them singletons. The sample consisted of blood. These receptors came from a man between 25 and 39 years old in good health. Each CDR3 is given with its conserved first and last residue. The D gene is left open where the match is weak. Clone size is given for some rows only: seen once, a few or many times, or a class if the clone is expanded.

TRBD1	-	TRBJ1-5	TRBV6-6	CASSSGQGLQPQHF	TGTGCCAGCAGTTCCGGACAGGGGCTTCAGCCCCAGCATTTT
-	-	TRBJ2-7	TRBV9	CASSVGLKDPSYEQYF	TGTGCCAGCAGCGTAGGTCTGAAGGACCCGAGCTACGAGCAGTACTTC
-	-	TRBJ2-1	TRBV5-4	CASSLSSSVNEQFF	TGTGCCAGCAGCTTGTCGTCAAGCGTTAATGAGCAGTTCTTC
TRBD1	-	TRBJ1-2	TRBV7-9	CASSLGTDGGYTF	TGTGCCAGCAGCCTCGGGACAGATGGTGGCTACACCTTC
-	-	TRBJ1-5	TRBV9	CASSVGTGNQPQHF	TGTGCCAGCAGCGTAGGCACGGGTAATCAGCCCCAGCATTTT
-	-	TRBJ1-4	TRBV19	CASSMQGGEKLFF	TGTGCCAGTAGTATGCAGGGTGGTGAAAAACTGTTTTTT
TRBD2	many	TRBJ2-3	TRBV2	CASSELTSGRLGTDTQYF	TGTGCCAGCAGTGAATTGACTAGCGGGAGGTTGGGCACAGATACGCAGTATTTT
-	-	TRBJ1-6	TRBV6-5	CASSTGMGNSPLHF	TGTGCCAGCAGCACAGGGATGGGTAATTCACCCCTCCACTTT
-	-	TRBJ2-5	TRBV2	CASRKDRVQETQYF	TGTGCCAGCAGGAAGGACAGAGTTCAAGAGACCCAGTACTTC
TRBD2	few	TRBJ2-5	TRBV7-2	CASSPTSGEETQYF	TGTGCCAGCAGCCCGACTAGCGGGGAAGAGACCCAGTACTTC
-	-	TRBJ2-7	TRBV11-3	CASSSSGPLLEQYF	TGTGCCAGCAGCTCCTCTGGGCCTCTCTTGGAGCAGTACTTC
-	-	TRBJ2-5	TRBV25-1	CASSDSTSQETQYF	TGTGCCAGCAGTGATAGTACGTCCCAAGAGACCCAGTACTTC
TRBD1	once	TRBJ1-1	TRBV7-2	CASSLVRPSQGGTEAFF	TGTGCCAGCAGCTTAGTTAGGCCTTCTCAGGGGGGCACTGAAGCTTTCTTT
TRBD1	once	TRBJ2-5	TRBV6-6	CASSSTGLETQYF	TGTGCCAGCAGTTCGACAGGGCTAGAGACCCAGTACTTC
TRBD2	-	TRBJ2-3	TRBV4-3	CASSQGMTSGRAKDTQYF	TGCGCCAGCAGCCAAGGAATGACTAGCGGGAGGGCCAAAGATACGCAGTATTTT
-	-	TRBJ2-1	TRBV7-9	CASSGGDSYNEQFF	TGTGCCAGCAGCGGAGGGGACAGTTACAATGAGCAGTTCTTC
-	-	TRBJ2-2	TRBV4-2	CASSQPRQGRGELFF	TGTGCCAGCAGCCAACCCCGCCAGGGGAGGGGGGAGCTGTTTTTT
TRBD1	-	TRBJ1-1	TRBV6-5	CASSYPGQEAFF	TGTGCCAGCAGTTACCCGGGACAGGAAGCTTTCTTT
-	-	TRBJ1-2	TRBV24-1	CATSDTSGDYGYTF	TGTGCCACCAGTGATACCTCAGGGGACTATGGCTACACCTTC
TRBD2	-	TRBJ2-5	TRBV5-4	CASSVSTSQKETQYF	TGTGCCAGCAGCGTCTCGACTAGCCAGAAAGAGACCCAGTACTTC
-	-	TRBJ2-3	TRBV19	CASSKGGMSLGTDTQYF	TGTGCCAGTAGTAAGGGGGGGATGTCTTTAGGCACAGATACGCAGTATTTT
-	-	TRBJ2-7	TRBV5-6	CAVSRTPLYEQYF	TGTGCCGTCTCCCGGACACCCCTGTACGAGCAGTACTTC
TRBD2	-	TRBJ2-7	TRBV3-1/TRBV3-2	CASSPRKKAGVGPYEQYF	TGTGCCAGCAGCCCAAGAAAGAAAGCGGGAGTGGGCCCCTACGAGCAGTACTTC
-	-	TRBJ2-1	TRBV9	CASSVGGGGGNEQFF	TGTGCCAGCAGCGTAGGGGGGGGAGGGGGCAATGAGCAGTTCTTC
-	-	TRBJ2-7	TRBV7-9	CASSSQGGRTYEQYF	TGTGCCAGCAGCTCCCAAGGCGGCCGAACCTACGAGCAGTACTTC
-	-	TRBJ1-1	TRBV29-1	CSVPGAINTEAFF	TGCAGCGTCCCCGGGGCGATTAACACTGAAGCTTTCTTT
TRBD1	-	TRBJ1-2	TRBV6-6	CASSSSDREYGYTF	TGTGCCAGCAGTTCTTCAGACAGGGAATATGGCTACACCTTC
-	once	TRBJ2-3	TRBV5-1	CASSLELTTDTQYF	TGCGCCAGCAGCTTGGAGTTAACAACAGATACGCAGTATTTT
-	-	TRBJ2-1	TRBV4-3	CASSQAAGRGGNEQFF	TGCGCCAGCAGCCAAGCCGCGGGCCGGGGAGGCAATGAGCAGTTCTTC
TRBD1	-	TRBJ1-5	TRBV7-2	CASSLVAGGGQPQHF	TGTGCCAGCAGCTTAGTAGCAGGGGGCGGTCAGCCCCAGCATTTT
TRBD2	-	TRBJ2-1	TRBV6-5	CASNLAGANEQFF	TGTGCCAGCAATTTAGCGGGGGCCAATGAGCAGTTCTTC
-	-	TRBJ2-7	TRBV15	CATSRNRVYEQYF	TGTGCCACCAGCAGAAACAGGGTTTACGAGCAGTACTTC
TRBD1	once	TRBJ1-2	TRBV6-5	CASSTGEFDYGYTF	TGTGCCAGCAGTACAGGGGAATTCGACTATGGCTACACCTTC
-	-	TRBJ2-7	TRBV3-1/TRBV3-2	CATGGQTLLEQYF	TGTGCCACGGGGGGACAGACCCTTCTCGAGCAGTACTTC
-	-	TRBJ2-1	TRBV5-1	CASQGTVRNNEQFF	TGCGCCAGTCAGGGGACTGTTAGGAACAATGAGCAGTTCTTC
TRBD1	few	TRBJ2-5	TRBV24-1	CATSEDREGGETQYF	TGTGCCACCAGTGAGGACAGGGAAGGGGGAGAGACCCAGTACTTC
-	few	TRBJ1-1	TRBV6-5	CASSSLQYTEAFF	TGTGCCAGCAGTTCACTACAGTACACTGAAGCTTTCTTT
-	-	TRBJ1-6	TRBV7-3	CASSPSGERSYNSPLHF	TGTGCCAGCAGCCCGTCGGGGGAGAGGTCCTATAATTCACCCCTCCACTTT
-	few	TRBJ2-4	TRBV7-3	CASSLKAPGTEGNIQYF	TGTGCCAGCAGCTTAAAGGCTCCAGGGACGGAGGGAAACATTCAGTACTTC
-	-	TRBJ2-2	TRBV5-1	CASSLVAGHTGELFF	TGCGCCAGCAGCTTGGTCGCGGGACACACCGGGGAGCTGTTTTTT
-	few	TRBJ1-2	TRBV5-1	CASSFHRAVNYGYTF	TGCGCCAGCAGCTTCCACAGGGCGGTTAACTATGGCTACACCTTC
TRBD1	-	TRBJ1-2	TRBV27	CASRRTGGDYGYTF	TGTGCCAGCAGGCGGACAGGGGGGGACTATGGCTACACCTTC
-	-	TRBJ2-3	TRBV6-2/TRBV6-3	CASSYMRGGGSTDTQYF	TGTGCCAGCAGTTACATGCGCGGAGGAGGGAGCACAGATACGCAGTATTTT
-	-	TRBJ2-3	TRBV5-1	CASSLALTATDTQYF	TGCGCCAGCAGCTTGGCGCTAACTGCCACAGATACGCAGTATTTT
-	-	TRBJ1-6	TRBV21-1	CASSKECGTGPFFPYNSPLHF	TGTGCCAGCAGCAAAGAATGCGGGACAGGGCCCTTTTTCCCCTATAATTCACCCCTCCACTTT
-	-	TRBJ1-2	TRBV7-9	CASSSDDRVRRGYGYTF	TGTGCCAGCAGCTCAGACGATAGGGTCCGTAGGGGCTATGGCTACACCTTC
-	-	TRBJ1-3	TRBV18	CASSPGGTLYSGNTIYF	TGTGCCAGCTCACCGGGAGGGACACTTTACTCTGGAAACACCATATATTTT